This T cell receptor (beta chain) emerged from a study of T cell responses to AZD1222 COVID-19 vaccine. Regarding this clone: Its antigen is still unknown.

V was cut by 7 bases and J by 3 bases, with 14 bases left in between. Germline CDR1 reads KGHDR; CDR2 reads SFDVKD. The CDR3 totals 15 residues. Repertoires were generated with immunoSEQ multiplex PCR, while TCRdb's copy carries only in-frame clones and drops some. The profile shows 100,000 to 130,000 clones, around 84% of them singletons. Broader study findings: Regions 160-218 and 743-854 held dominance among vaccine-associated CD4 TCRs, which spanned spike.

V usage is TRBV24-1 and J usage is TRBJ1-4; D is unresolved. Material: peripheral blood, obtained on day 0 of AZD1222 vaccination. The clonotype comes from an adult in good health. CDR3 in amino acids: CATRPFVVANEKLFF. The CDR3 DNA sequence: TGTGCCACCAGACCCTTTGTGGTGGCTAATGAAAAACTGTTTTTT.